This T cell receptor (beta chain) was sequenced for a study of blood T cell repertoires in COVID-19. The V and J ends lost 6 bases and 4 bases, in that order; junction bases with no gene match: 14. Germline V CDR1 and CDR2: MRHNA, SNTAGT. The CDR3 loop spans 17 amino acids. In the source study's methods: Estimation of nucleated cell counts was performed using reference gene primer amplification. TCRdb's table, derived via immunoSEQ multiplex PCR, lists solely in-frame clones and lacks some. V and J calls plus clone size are reproduced from that table; the DNA served to infer D and trimming. The table lists 80,000 to 95,000 clones, around 90% of them singletons, with roughly 2% in the top ten.

V gene TRBV6-4 combines with J gene TRBJ1-5; 8 bases line up with TRBD1. Specimen: peripheral blood. The TCR sequence derives from a human donor with active COVID-19. The donor label of this sample is uncertain. CDR3 region: CASRELTGAQPNQPQHF. The CDR3 DNA follows: TGTGCCAGCAGGGAACTGACAGGGGCCCAACCGAATCAGCCCCAGCATTTT.